This record looks at one TCR beta chain sequence and its context. These data come from a study of blood T cell repertoires in COVID-19. All enrollees were about 18 to 89 years old and from 20 to 25 US areas. Original handling: Amplification of reference gene primers was used by the study to estimate nucleated cell counts. Here immunoSEQ multiplex PCR was the method, and the copy in TCRdb shows in-frame clones only, minus some. For V, J and clone size, that table is used; D and trimming come from the DNA. The sample shows about 480,000 clones, 85% to 90% of them seen only once. This CDR3 region has 14 residues. Trimming removed 5 bases at V and 11 bases at J, with 22 bases between. Germline V gene lookup returns CDR1 LNHDA and CDR2 SQIVND (reference sequence).

The chain couples TRBV19 to TRBJ2-7, with a weak D call TRBD2 (6 bases). This TCR was recovered from a woman aged 40 to 49 who had recovered from COVID-19. Sequencing input: PBMCs or T cells enriched from blood (not recorded which). CDR3 sequence reads: CASSLGGAPEIKYF. The CDR3 bases are TGTGCCAGTAGTCTCGGAGGGGCCCCTGAAATAAAGTACTTC.